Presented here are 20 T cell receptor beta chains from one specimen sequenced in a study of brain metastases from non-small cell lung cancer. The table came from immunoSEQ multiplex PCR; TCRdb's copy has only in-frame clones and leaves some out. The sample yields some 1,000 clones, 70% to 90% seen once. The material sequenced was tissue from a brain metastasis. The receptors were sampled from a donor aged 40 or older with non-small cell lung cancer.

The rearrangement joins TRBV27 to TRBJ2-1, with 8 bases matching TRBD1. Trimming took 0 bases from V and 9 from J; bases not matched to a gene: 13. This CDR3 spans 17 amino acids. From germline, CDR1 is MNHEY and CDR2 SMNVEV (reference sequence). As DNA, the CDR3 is TGTGCCAGCAGTTTATCGGCCCCGGGACAGGCTCGTGGTGAGCAGTTCTTC. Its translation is CASSLSAPGQARGEQFF.

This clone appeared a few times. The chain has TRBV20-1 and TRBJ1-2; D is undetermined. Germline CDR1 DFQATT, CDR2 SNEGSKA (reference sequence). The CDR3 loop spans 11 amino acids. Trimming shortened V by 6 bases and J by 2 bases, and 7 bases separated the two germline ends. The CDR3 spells CSATTNYGYTF. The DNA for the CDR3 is TGCAGTGCCACTACGAACTATGGCTACACCTTC.

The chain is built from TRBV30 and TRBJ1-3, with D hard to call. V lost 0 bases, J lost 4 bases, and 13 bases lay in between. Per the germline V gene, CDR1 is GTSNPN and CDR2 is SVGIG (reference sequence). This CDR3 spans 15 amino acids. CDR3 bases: TGTGCCTGGAGTGTAAGTTTGGGCCGAGGAAACACCATATATTTT. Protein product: CAWSVSLGRGNTIYF. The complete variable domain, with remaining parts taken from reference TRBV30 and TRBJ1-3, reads SQTIHQWPATLVQPVGSPLSLECTVEGTSNPNLYWYRQAAGRGLQLLFYSVGIGQISSEVPQNLSASRPQDRQFILSSKKLLLSDSGFYLCAWSVSLGRGNTIYFGEGSWLTVV.

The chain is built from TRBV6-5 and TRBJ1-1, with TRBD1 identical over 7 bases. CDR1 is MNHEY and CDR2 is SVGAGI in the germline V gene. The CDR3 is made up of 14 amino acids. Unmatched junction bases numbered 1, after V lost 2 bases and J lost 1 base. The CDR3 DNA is TGTGCCAGCAGTTACGACAGGGCGAACACTGAAGCTTTCTTT. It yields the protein CASSYDRANTEAFF.

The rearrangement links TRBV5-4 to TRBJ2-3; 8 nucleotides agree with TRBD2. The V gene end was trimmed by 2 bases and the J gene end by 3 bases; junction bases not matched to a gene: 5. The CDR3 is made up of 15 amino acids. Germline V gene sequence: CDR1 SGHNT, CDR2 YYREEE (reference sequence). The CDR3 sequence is CASSFRVAGTDTQYF. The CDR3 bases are TGTGCCAGCAGCTTCCGGGTAGCGGGAACAGATACGCAGTATTTT.

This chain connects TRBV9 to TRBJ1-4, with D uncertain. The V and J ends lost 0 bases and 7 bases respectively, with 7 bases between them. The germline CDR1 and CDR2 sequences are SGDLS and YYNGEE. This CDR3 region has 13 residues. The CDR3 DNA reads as TGTGCCAGCAGCGTAGCAACGGGTGAAAAACTGTTTTTT. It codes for CASSVATGEKLFF. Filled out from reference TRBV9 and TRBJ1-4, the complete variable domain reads DSGVTQTPKHLITATGQRVTLRCSPRSGDLSVYWYQQSLDQGLQFLIQYYNGEERAKGNILERFSAQQFPDLHSELNLSSLELGDSALYFCASSVATGEKLFFGSGTQLSVL.

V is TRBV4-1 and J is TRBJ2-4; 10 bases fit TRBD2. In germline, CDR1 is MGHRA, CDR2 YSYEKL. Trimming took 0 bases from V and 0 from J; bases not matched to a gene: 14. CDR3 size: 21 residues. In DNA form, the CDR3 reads TGCGCCAGCAGCCAAGAGGTCCCCCGAGCGGGAGGGGGGGGAGCCAAAAACATTCAGTACTTC. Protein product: CASSQEVPRAGGGGAKNIQYF.

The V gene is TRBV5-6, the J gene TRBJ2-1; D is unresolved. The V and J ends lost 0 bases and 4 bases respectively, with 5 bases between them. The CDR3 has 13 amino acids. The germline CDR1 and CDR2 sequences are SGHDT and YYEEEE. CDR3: CASSLVNYNEQFF. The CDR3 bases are TGTGCCAGCAGCTTGGTGAATTACAATGAGCAGTTCTTC. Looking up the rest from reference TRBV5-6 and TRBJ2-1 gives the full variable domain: DAGVTQSPTHLIKTRGQQVTLRCSPKSGHDTVSWYQQALGQGPQFIFQYYEEEERQRGNFPDRFSGHQFPNYSSELNVNALLLGDSALYLCASSLVNYNEQFFGPGTRLTVL.

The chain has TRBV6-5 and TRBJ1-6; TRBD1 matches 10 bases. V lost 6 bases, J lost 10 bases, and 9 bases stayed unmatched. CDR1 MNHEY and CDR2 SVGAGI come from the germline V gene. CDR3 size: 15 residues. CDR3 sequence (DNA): TGTGCCAGCAGCCTCGGACAGGGGGGTGGGTCACCCCTCCACTTT. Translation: CASSLGQGGGSPLHF.

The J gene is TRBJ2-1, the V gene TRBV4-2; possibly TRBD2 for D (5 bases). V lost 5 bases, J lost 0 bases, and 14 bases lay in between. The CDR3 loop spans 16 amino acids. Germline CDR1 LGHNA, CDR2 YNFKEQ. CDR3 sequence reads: CASSEQWESSYNEQFF. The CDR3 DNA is TGTGCCAGCAGCGAACAATGGGAGAGCTCCTACAATGAGCAGTTCTTC.

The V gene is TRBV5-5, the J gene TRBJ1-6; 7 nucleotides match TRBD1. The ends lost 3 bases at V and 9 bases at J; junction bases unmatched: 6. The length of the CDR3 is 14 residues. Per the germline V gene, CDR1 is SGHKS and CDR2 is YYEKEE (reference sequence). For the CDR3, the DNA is TGTGCCAGCAGCTCGACAGGGAGGGGTTCACCCCTCCACTTT. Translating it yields CASSSTGRGSPLHF.

CDR3 nucleotides: TGTGCCAGCAGCGGGACTAGCGGGAGAGAAGAGACCCAGTACTTC. Translating it yields CASSGTSGREETQYF. The rearrangement joins TRBV9 to TRBJ2-5; 13 bases map to TRBD2. CDR1 and CDR2 from the germline V gene are SGDLS and YYNGEE. V was clipped by 3 bases and J by 3 bases; unmatched bases: 2. The CDR3 is made up of 15 amino acids.

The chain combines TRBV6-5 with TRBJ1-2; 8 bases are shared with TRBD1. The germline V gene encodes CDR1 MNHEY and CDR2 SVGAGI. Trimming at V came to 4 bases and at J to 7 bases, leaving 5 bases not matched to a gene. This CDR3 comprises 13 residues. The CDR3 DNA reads TGTGCCAGCAGTTCTGGACAGGGTAGTGGCTACACCTTC. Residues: CASSSGQGSGYTF.

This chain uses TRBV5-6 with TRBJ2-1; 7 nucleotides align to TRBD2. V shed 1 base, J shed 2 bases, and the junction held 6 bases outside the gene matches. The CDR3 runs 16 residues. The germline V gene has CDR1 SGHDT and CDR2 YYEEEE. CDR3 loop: CASSLRLAEAYNEQFF. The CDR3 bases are TGTGCCAGCAGCTTGAGGCTAGCGGAGGCCTACAATGAGCAGTTCTTC.

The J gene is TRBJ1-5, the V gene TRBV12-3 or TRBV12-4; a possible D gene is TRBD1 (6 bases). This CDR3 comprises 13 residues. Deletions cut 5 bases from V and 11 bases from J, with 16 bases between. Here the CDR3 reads CASSVRGGSAQHF. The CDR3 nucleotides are TGTGCCAGCAGTGTCAGGGGAGGTTCAGCCCAGCATTTT.

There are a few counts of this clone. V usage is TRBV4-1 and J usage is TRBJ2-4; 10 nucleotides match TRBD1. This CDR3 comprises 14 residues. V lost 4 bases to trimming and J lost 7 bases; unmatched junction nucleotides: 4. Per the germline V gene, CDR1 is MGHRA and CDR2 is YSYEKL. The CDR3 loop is CASSRGTGENIQYF. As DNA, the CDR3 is TGCGCCAGCAGCCGCGGGACAGGGGAGAACATTCAGTACTTC.

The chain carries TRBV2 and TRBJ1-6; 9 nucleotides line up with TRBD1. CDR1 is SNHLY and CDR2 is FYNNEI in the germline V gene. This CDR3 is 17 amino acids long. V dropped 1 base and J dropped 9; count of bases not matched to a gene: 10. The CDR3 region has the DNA TGTGCCAGCAGTGAAGAGGGGACAGGGATGGGCAGTTCACCCCTCCACTTT. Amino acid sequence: CASSEEGTGMGSSPLHF.

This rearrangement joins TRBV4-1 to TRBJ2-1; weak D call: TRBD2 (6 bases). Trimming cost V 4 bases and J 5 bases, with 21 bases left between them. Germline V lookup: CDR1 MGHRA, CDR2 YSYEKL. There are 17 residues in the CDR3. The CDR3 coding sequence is TGCGCCAGCAGCCGCCTCCCCCCCGGGACTTTCAACAATGAGCAGTTCTTC. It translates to CASSRLPPGTFNNEQFF.

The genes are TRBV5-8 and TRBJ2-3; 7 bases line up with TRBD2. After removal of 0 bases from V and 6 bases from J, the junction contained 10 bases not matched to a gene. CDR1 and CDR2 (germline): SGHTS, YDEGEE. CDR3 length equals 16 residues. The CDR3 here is CASSLALTSRGDTQYF. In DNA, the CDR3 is TGTGCCAGCAGCTTGGCCTTGACTAGCCGTGGGGATACGCAGTATTTT. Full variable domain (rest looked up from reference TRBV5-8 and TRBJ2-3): EAGVTQSPTHLIKTRGQQATLRCSPISGHTSVYWYQQALGLGLQFLLWYDEGEERNRGNFPPRFSGRQFPNYSSELNVNALELEDSALYLCASSLALTSRGDTQYFGPGTRLTVL.

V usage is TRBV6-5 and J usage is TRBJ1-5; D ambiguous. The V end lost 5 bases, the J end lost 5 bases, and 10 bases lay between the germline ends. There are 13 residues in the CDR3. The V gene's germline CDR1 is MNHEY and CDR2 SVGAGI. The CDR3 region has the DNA TGTGCCAGCAGTCCAGAAACCGATCAGCCCCAGCATTTT. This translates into CASSPETDQPQHF.